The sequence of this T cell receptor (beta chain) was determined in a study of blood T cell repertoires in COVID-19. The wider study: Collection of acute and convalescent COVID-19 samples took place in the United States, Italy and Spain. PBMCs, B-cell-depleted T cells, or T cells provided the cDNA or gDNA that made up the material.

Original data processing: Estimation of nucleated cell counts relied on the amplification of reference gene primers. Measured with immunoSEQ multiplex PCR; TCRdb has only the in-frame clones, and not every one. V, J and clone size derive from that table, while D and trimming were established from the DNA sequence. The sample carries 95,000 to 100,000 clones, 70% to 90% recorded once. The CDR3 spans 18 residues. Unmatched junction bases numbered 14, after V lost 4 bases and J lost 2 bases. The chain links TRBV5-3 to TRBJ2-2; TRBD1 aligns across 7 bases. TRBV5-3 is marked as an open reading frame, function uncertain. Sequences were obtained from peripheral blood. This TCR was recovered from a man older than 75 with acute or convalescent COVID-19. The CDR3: CARSIRSGGDINTGELFF. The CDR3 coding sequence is TGTGCCAGAAGCATTAGGTCAGGGGGAGACATCAACACCGGGGAGCTGTTTTTT.